The subject of this entry is one T cell receptor beta chain. This clonotype occurred a few times. Its recognized antigen is unknown. Base qualities are not recorded, but no much larger clone differs from it by a single base. The label giving this sample's time point can be read as: persistent/refractory GD, antithyroid drugs over 5 years with positive TRAb. RNA was extracted from PBMCs in TRIzol for both TCR sequencing and RNA sequencing. The diagnosis of Graves' disease followed American Thyroid Association guidelines. Recruitment of patients was carried out at an endocrinology department in Xi'an, China. Each patient gave about 9.1 milliliters of peripheral blood, collected in an EDTA anticoagulant tube. Ficoll Paque Plus density gradient separation was used to isolate PBMCs, and no further T cell sorting was done. RNA quality was checked with an Agilent 2100 Bioanalyzer and agarose gel, and concentration with a NanoDrop 2000.

This sample is part of a study of regulatory T cells in long-lasting Graves disease (dated by TCRdb to 2020 to 2023). Background on the whole study: To count as having persistent Graves' disease, a patient had to have received antithyroid drug treatment for over 5 years with TSH receptor autoantibodies remaining persistently positive. Patients with persistent Graves' disease were compared with patients with newly diagnosed Graves' disease using TCR sequencing and RNA sequencing of peripheral blood. The study was conducted in China and was registered as a clinical trial. TCR sequencing covered approximately 13 persistent and 20 or so newly diagnosed Graves' disease patients, some 33 samples in total. Persistent Graves' disease patients in the clinical cohort had taken antithyroid drugs for approximately ten years on average.

Study-level results and caveats: Compared with newly diagnosed patients, persistent Graves' disease patients had lower TCR Shannon entropy and fewer highly expanded clones, which suggests clonal expansion. Because the primary lesion, thyroid tissue, could not be accessed, the study looked at peripheral blood alone. Sequencing and analysis were limited to the TCR beta chain. The small sample size was acknowledged by the authors as a limitation that may reduce accuracy. Persistent patients shared more public clonotypes among themselves (around 2,800) than newly diagnosed patients did (approximately 870).

Libraries were built with multiplex PCR. Data came from an Illumina HiSeq 4000. TCR beta libraries were built with iRepertoire HTBI primers and Arm-PCR amplification of CDR3 regions. Before sequencing, the PCR products went through gel purification. From the authors' description of their analysis: Gene usage analysis of CDR3 amino acid clonotypes relied on the 60 or so TRBV and fewer than 15 TRBJ segments identified across samples. COPE and FqMerger were used to merge filtered high-quality paired reads into contigs. BLAST was used to align contigs to IMGT TRBV, TRBD and TRBJ reference genes, with CDR3 defined following IMGT. Any clonotype with a frequency above 0.1% was classified as a highly expanded clone. Shannon entropy served as the measure of repertoire diversity, while the Gini coefficient captured V-J evenness. Clonotypes shared by more than one individual were considered public. TCRdb ran its own pipeline on the public reads, namely fastp trimming at Q25 and MiXCR clone calling, and kept in-frame beta chains. Duplicate CDR3 protein sequences are folded into a single record with the most common DNA and genes. TCRdb's processing, not the study's, gives the V and J calls here. This sample is represented by under 350,000 distinct CDR3 sequences; 20% to 25% of them were singletons. Roughly three fifths of the sample goes to the ten largest clones.

This specimen consisted of peripheral blood mononuclear cells (PBMCs), obtained when the disease was refractory, from a patient treated with antithyroid drugs. This TCR was recovered from a female donor with Graves disease.

The CDR3 protein sequence reads: CASRQVSGELFF. The sequenced DNA is TGTGCCAGCAGACAGGTGTCCGGGGAGCTGTTTTTT. The rearranged chain carries TRBV2 and TRBJ2-2; a weak D assignment points to TRBD1 (5 bases agree). The germline V gene provides CDR1 SNHLY and CDR2 FYNNEI. The junction shows trimming of 6 bases on V and 6 bases on J, plus 8 bases between the germline ends. Spanning cysteine to phenylalanine, the CDR3 consists of 12 amino acids. The CDR3 DNA has 36 bases and is translated from base 1.